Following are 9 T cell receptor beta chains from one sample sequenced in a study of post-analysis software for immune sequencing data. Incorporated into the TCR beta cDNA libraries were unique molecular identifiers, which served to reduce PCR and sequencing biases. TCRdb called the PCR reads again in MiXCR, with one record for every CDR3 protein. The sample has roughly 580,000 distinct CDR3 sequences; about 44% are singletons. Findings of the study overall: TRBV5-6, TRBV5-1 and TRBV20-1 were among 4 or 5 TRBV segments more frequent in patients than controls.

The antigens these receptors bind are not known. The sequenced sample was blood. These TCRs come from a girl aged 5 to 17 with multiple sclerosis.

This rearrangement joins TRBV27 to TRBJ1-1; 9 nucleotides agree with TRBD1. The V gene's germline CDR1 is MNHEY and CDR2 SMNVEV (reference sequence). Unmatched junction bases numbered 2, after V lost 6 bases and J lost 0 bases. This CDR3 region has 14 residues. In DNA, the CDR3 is TGTGCCAGCAGGCGGGACAGGGTGAACACTGAAGCTTTCTTT. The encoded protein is CASRRDRVNTEAFF.

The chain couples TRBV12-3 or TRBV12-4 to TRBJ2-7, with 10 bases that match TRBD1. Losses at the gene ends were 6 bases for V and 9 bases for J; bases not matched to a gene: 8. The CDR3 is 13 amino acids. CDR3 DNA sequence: TGTGCCAGCAGGGTAGGGACAGGGGTTGGGCAGTACTTC. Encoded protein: CASRVGTGVGQYF.

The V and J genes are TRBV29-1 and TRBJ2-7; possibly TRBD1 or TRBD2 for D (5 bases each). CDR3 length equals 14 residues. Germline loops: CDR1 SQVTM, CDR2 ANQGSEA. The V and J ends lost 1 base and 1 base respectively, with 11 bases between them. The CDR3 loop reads CSVEGVGGSYEQYF. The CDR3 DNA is TGCAGCGTTGAAGGGGTTGGGGGATCCTACGAGCAGTACTTC.

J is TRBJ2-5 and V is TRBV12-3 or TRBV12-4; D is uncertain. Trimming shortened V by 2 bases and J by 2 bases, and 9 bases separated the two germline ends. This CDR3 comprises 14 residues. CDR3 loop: CASSLYGVQETQYF. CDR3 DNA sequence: TGTGCCAGCAGTTTATATGGTGTGCAAGAGACCCAGTACTTC.

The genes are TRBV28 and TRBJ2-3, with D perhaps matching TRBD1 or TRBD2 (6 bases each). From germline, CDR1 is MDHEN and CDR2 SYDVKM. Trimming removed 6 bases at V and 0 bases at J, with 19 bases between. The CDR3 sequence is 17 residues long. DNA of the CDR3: TGTGCCAGCAGCAGCCCCGGGGGCCCAACCAGCACAGATACGCAGTATTTT. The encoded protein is CASSSPGGPTSTDTQYF.

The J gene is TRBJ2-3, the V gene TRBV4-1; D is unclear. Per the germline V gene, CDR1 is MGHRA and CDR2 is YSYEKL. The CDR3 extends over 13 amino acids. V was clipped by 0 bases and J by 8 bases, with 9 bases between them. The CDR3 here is CASSQELPGTQYF. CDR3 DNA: TGCGCCAGCAGCCAAGAGCTCCCAGGTACGCAGTATTTT.

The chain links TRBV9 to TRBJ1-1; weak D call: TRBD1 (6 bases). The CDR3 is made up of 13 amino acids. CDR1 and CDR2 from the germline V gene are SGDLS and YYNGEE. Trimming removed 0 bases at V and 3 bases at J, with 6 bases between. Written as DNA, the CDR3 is TGTGCCAGCAGCGTAGGGGGGCACACTGAAGCTTTCTTT. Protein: CASSVGGHTEAFF.

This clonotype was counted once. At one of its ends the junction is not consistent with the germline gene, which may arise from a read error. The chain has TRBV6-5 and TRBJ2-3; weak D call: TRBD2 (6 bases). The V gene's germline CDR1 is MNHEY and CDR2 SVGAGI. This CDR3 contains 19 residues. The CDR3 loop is CASSHSILLARESTDTQYF. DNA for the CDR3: TGTGCCAGCAGTCACTCAATTCTTCTAGCGAGAGAAAGCACAGATACGCAGTATTTT.

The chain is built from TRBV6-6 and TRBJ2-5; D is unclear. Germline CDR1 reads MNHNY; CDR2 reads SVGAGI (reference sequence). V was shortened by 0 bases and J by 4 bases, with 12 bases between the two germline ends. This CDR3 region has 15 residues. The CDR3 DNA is TGTGCCAGCAGTTACTCGCCGGGTTCCTTAGAGACCCAGTACTTC. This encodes CASSYSPGSLETQYF.